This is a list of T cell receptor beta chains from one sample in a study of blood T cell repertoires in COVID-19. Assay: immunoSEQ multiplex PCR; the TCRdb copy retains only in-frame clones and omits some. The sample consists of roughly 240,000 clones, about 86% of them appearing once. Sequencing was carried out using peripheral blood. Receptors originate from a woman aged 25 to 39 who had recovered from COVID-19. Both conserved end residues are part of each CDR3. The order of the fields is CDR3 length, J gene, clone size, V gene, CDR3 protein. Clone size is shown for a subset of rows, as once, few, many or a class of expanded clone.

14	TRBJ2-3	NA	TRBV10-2	CASKAGGGADTQYF
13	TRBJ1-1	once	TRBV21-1	CASIQWRVAGAFF
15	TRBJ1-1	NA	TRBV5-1	CASSLGGSVNTEAFF
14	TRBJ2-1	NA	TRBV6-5	CASSLAGALNEQFF
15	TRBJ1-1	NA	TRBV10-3	CATNGRGLKDTEAFF
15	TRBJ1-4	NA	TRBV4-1	CASSQLGQGYEKLFF
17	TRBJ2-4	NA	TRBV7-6	CASSFGHRSLAKNIQYF
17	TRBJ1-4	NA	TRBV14	CASSPPRGTGGDEKLFF
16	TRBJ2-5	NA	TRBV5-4	CASSPTGGSGQETQYF
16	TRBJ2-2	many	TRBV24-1	CATSDLTILGSRELFF
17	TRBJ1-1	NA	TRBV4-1	CASSQVISTGGGEAAFF
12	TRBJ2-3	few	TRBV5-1	CASAVSTDTQYF
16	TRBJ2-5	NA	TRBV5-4	CASSSDGGWGQETQYF
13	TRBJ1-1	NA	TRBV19	CASRRQGNTEAFF
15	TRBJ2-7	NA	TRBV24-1	CATSEVVAEWVEQYF
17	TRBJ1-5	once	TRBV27	CASSLWGGAGSGQPQHF